These 8 T cell receptor beta chains were sequenced from one sample in a study of cytomegalovirus exposure and HLA in healthy donors. 60 Vbeta and 13 Jbeta primers were used in PCR. The table came from immunoSEQ multiplex PCR; TCRdb's copy has only in-frame clones and leaves some out. The profile shows hundreds of thousands of clones, approximately 80% of them singletons. Sequenced sample: PBMCs. The source is a man under 40 in good health and CMV-seronegative.

The chain employs TRBV5-1 and TRBJ1-2, with no clear D. Trimming shortened V by 2 bases and J by 5 bases, and 13 bases separated the two germline ends. The CDR3 runs to 14 residues. Germline CDR1 is SGHRS and CDR2 is YFSETQ. The CDR3, as DNA: TGCGCCAGCAGCTTTGAGGGTTATAAATATGGCTACACCTTC. This encodes CASSFEGYKYGYTF.

V usage is TRBV19 and J usage is TRBJ2-2; D might be TRBD1 (5 bases). Germline CDR1 LNHDA, CDR2 SQIVND (reference sequence). The V gene lost 3 bases and the J gene lost 7 bases, with 15 bases spanning the gap. This CDR3 comprises 15 residues. As DNA, the CDR3 is TGTGCCAGTAGTATTATCAGGACGCAGGGCGGGGAGCTGTTTTTT. It is translated as CASSIIRTQGGELFF.

This clone has a single count. V is TRBV5-4 and J is TRBJ2-3; 7 bases agree with TRBD2. CDR3 length: 15 amino acids. In germline, CDR1 is SGHNT, CDR2 YYREEE (reference sequence). V lost 5 bases to trimming and J lost 2 bases; unmatched junction nucleotides: 8. This CDR3 is CASREGTTLTDTQYF. The CDR3 DNA reads as TGTGCCAGCAGGGAGGGGACTACCCTCACAGATACGCAGTATTTT.

This chain uses TRBV21-1 with TRBJ1-1; TRBD1 reflects the table's D call only, with no check against the DNA. TRBV21-1 is a documented pseudogene. CDR3 length: 12 residues. CDR3 in DNA: TGTGCCAGCAGCACTCAGGGGGTTGAAGCTTTCTTT. This translates into CASSTQGVEAFF.

This sequence joins TRBV27 and TRBJ2-1, with a tentative D call TRBD1 (6 bases). The V gene's germline CDR1 is MNHEY and CDR2 SMNVEV (reference sequence). The CDR3 sequence is 13 residues long. Deletions cut 10 bases from V and 4 bases from J, with 14 bases between. CDR3 sequence (DNA): TGTGCCACTCGGACAGATTCTTACAATGAGCAGTTCTTC. Amino acid sequence: CATRTDSYNEQFF.

This chain uses TRBV29-1 with TRBJ1-2, with 9 bases lining up with TRBD1. The length of the CDR3 is 13 residues. V lost 6 bases, J lost 2 bases, and 4 bases stayed unmatched. From germline, CDR1 is SQVTM and CDR2 ANQGSEA. CDR3 amino acids: CSVAGQGNYGYTF. CDR3 coding DNA: TGCAGCGTCGCTGGACAGGGGAACTATGGCTACACCTTC.

The chain links TRBV27 to TRBJ1-2, with unresolved D. Per germline, CDR1 MNHEY and CDR2 SMNVEV (reference sequence). V lost 2 bases to trimming and J lost 1 base, with 8 bases between them. The CDR3 is 14 amino acids. The CDR3 region is CASSLDGVNYGYTF. The CDR3 bases are TGTGCCAGCAGTTTAGACGGAGTTAACTATGGCTACACCTTC.

The V and J genes are TRBV5-1 and TRBJ2-1; 7 nucleotides match TRBD1. Germline CDR1 is SGHRS and CDR2 is YFSETQ. The CDR3 runs to 21 residues. Losses at the gene ends were 4 bases for V and 3 bases for J; bases not matched to a gene: 25. CDR3 amino acids: CASSVGGTARVFLANYNEQFF. Here the CDR3 DNA reads TGCGCCAGCAGCGTTGGTGGGACAGCGAGGGTCTTTTTGGCGAACTACAATGAGCAGTTCTTC.